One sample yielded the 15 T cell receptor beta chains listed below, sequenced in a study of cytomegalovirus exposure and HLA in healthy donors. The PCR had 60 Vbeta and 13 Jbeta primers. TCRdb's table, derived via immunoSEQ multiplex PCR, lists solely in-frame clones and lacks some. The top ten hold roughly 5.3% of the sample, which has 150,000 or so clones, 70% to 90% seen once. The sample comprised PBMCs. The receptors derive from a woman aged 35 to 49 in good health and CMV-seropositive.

The CDR3 is CSVEGHASYEQYF. DNA for the CDR3: TGCAGCGTTGAGGGACACGCCTCCTACGAGCAGTACTTC. The chain couples TRBV29-1 to TRBJ2-7, with D possibly being TRBD1 (6 bases). The V end was cut by 3 bases, the J end by 0 bases, with 9 bases between. This CDR3 contains 13 residues. Germline loops: CDR1 SQVTM, CDR2 ANQGSEA.

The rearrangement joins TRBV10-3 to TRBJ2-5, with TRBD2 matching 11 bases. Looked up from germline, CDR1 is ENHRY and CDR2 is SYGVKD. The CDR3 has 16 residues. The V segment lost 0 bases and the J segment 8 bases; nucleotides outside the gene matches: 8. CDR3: CAISESIAGGQATQYF. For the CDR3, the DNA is TGTGCCATCAGTGAGTCGATAGCGGGAGGGCAAGCCACCCAGTACTTC.

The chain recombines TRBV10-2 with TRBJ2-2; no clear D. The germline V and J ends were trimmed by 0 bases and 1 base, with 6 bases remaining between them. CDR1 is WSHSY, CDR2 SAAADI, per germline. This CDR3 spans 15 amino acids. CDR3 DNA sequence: TGCGCCAGCAGTGAGTCTCCCCGGAACACCGGGGAGCTGTTTTTT. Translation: CASSESPRNTGELFF.

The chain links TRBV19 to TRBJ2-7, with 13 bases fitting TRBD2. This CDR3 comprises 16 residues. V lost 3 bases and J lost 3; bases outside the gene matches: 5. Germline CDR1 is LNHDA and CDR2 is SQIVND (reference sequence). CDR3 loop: CASSIGTSGTNYEQYF. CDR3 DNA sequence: TGTGCCAGTAGTATTGGGACTAGCGGGACGAACTACGAGCAGTACTTC.

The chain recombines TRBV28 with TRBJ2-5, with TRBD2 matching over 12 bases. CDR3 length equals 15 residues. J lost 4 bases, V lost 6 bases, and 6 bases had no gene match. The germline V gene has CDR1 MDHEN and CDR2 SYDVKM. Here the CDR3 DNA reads TGTGCCAGCAGCTCTGTGACTAGCGGGAGAGAGACCCAGTACTTC. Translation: CASSSVTSGRETQYF.

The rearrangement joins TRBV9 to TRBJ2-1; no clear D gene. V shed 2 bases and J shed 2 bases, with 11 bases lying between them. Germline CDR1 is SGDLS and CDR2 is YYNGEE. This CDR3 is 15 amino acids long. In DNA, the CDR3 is TGTGCCAGCAGCGTCGAGTCGAATACCTACAATGAGCAGTTCTTC. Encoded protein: CASSVESNTYNEQFF.

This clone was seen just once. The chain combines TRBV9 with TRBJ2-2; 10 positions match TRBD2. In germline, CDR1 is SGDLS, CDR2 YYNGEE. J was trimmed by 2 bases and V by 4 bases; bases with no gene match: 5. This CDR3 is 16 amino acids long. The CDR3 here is CASSFRLAGNTGELFF. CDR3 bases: TGTGCCAGCAGCTTTCGACTAGCGGGTAACACCGGGGAGCTGTTTTTT.

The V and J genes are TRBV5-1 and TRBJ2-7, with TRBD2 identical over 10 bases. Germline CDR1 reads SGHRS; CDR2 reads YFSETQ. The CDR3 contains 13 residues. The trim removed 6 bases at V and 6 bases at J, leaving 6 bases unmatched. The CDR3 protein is CASTTIAGGEQYF. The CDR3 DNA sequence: TGCGCCAGCACGACGATAGCGGGAGGCGAGCAGTACTTC.

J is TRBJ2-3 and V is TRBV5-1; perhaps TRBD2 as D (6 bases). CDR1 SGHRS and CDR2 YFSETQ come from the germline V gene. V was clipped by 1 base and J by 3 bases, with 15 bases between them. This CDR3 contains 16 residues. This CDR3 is CASSLPLASGTDTQYF. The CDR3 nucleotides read TGCGCCAGCAGCTTGCCTCTAGCGTCGGGGACAGATACGCAGTATTTT.

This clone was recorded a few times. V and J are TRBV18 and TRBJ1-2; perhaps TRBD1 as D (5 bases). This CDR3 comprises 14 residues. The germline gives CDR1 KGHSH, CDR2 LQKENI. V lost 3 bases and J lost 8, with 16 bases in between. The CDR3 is CASSPSDSPGGYTF. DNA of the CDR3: TGTGCCAGCTCACCGAGCGACAGCCCTGGCGGCTACACCTTC.

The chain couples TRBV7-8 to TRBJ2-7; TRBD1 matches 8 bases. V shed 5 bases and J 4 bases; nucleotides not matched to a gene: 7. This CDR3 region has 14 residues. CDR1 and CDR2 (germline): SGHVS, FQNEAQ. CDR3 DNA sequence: TGTGCCAGCAGCCACCGTCAGGGGGCTTACGAGCAGTACTTC. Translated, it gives CASSHRQGAYEQYF.

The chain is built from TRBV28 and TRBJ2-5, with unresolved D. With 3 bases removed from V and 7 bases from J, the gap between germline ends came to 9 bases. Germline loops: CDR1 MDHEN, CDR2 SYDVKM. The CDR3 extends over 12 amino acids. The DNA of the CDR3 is TGTGCCAGCAGTTTCTCCAGCGCGACCCAGTACTTC. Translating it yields CASSFSSATQYF.

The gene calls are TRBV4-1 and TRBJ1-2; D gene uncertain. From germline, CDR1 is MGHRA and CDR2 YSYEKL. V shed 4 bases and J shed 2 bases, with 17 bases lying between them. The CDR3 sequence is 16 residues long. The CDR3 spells CASSPLLGGLNYGYTF. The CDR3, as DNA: TGCGCCAGCAGCCCTCTCCTCGGAGGACTAAACTATGGCTACACCTTC.

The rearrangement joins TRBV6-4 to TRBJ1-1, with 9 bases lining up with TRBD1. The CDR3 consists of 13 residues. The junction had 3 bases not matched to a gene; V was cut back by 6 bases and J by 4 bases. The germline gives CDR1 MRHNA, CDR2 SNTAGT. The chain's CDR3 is CASSTDRGTEAFF. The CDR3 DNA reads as TGTGCCAGCAGCACGGACAGGGGCACTGAAGCTTTCTTT.

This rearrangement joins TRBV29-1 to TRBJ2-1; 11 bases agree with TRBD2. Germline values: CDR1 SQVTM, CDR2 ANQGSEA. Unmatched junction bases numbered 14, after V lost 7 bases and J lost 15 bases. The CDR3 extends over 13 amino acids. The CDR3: CSAPEVAGGHPFF. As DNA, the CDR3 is TGCAGCGCTCCAGAAGTAGCGGGAGGGCATCCGTTCTTC.